These 3 T cell receptor beta chains were all obtained from the same sample, sequenced in a study of T cells after posttransplantation cyclophosphamide. Methotrexate plus calcineurin inhibitor accompanied controls' myeloablative marrow transplants; sampling was 1 year later. Some clones are missing from TCRdb's copy, which holds only in-frame ones; the method was immunoSEQ multiplex PCR. The sample has around 10,000 clones; 88% are singletons. Sample: PBMCs, taken after an allogeneic stem cell transplant with a calcineurin inhibitor and methotrexate. The receptors were sampled from a male patient aged 30 to 39 who received an allogeneic stem cell transplant from an unrelated donor, was CMV-positive, and had no GVHD. Some of the T cells may derive from the graft donor.

V gene TRBV7-8 combines with J gene TRBJ1-5; tentative D call: TRBD1 (6 bases). In germline, CDR1 is SGHVS, CDR2 FQNEAQ. V lost 5 bases to trimming and J lost 4 bases, with 12 bases between them. The CDR3 consists of 14 residues. For the CDR3, the DNA is TGTGCCAGCAGCCACACAGGGTATAATCAGCCCCAGCATTTT. Its protein product is CASSHTGYNQPQHF.

The rearrangement joins TRBV29-1 to TRBJ2-4, with 7 nucleotides matching TRBD2. The CDR3 has 13 amino acids. Germline loops: CDR1 SQVTM, CDR2 ANQGSEA. J was trimmed by 8 bases and V by 3 bases; bases with no gene match: 7. CDR3 in DNA: TGCAGCGTTGACGCGGGAGTCGGAGACATTCAGTACTTC. It is translated as CSVDAGVGDIQYF.

The V gene is TRBV7-2, the J gene TRBJ1-1; 7 bases match TRBD1. Trimming cost V 0 bases and J 2 bases; bases outside gene matches: 9. Germline V CDR1 and CDR2: SGHTA, FQGNSA. CDR3 length: 17 residues. CDR3 DNA sequence: TGTGCCAGCAGCTTAGCGCCGGCAGGGGGAGTAAACACTGAAGCTTTCTTT. It specifies CASSLAPAGGVNTEAFF.